These 31 T cell receptor beta chains were all obtained from the same sample, sequenced in a study of response to subunit inactivated influenza vaccine. TCRdb reprocessed the RT-PCR reads via MiXCR and lists one record per CDR3 protein. The data show around 540,000 distinct CDR3 sequences, roughly 12% seen once. The source was PBMCs from blood, collected on the day of vaccination. These receptor sequences come from a middle-aged man who received an inactivated influenza vaccine.

The chain employs TRBV6-1 and TRBJ1-6; 8 positions match TRBD1. The CDR3 spans 15 residues. Per the germline V gene, CDR1 is MNHNS and CDR2 is SASEGT. With V trimmed by 7 bases and J by 6 bases, 8 bases remained unmatched. The CDR3 loop reads CASTRTGNSNSPLHF. The CDR3 region has the DNA TGTGCCAGCACTCGGACAGGGAATAGTAATTCACCCCTCCACTTT.

In its sample, this clonotype was seen many times. The CDR3 sequence is CASSFSWALSATNEKLFF. The CDR3 DNA reads TGTGCCAGCAGTTTTAGCTGGGCACTATCAGCAACTAATGAAAAACTGTTTTTT. The rearrangement joins TRBV28 to TRBJ1-4; no clear D gene. Germline CDR1 and CDR2: MDHEN and SYDVKM. V was pared by 3 bases and J by 0 bases, with 17 bases between. The CDR3 runs 18 residues.

This clonotype was counted between two and nine times. This chain connects TRBV7-2 to TRBJ2-7; D possibly corresponds to TRBD1 (7 bases). The V and J ends lost 5 bases and 3 bases respectively, with 17 bases between them. CDR1 and CDR2 from the germline V gene are SGHTA and FQGNSA. This CDR3 is 15 amino acids long. The DNA of the CDR3 is TGTGCCAGCAGCAATCAGGGGGGTTATAACTACGAGCAGTACTTC. This sequence encodes CASSNQGGYNYEQYF.

This clonotype occurred once. The chain combines TRBV4-2 with TRBJ2-3; a possible D gene is TRBD2 (5 bases). The CDR3 totals 16 residues. Germline V gives CDR1 LGHNA, CDR2 YNFKEQ. V was cut by 4 bases and J by 4 bases, with 18 bases left in between. The CDR3 bases are TGTGCCAGCAGCCCCCCGTCCGTACCGGAGGCAGATACGCAGTATTTT. Amino acid sequence: CASSPPSVPEADTQYF.

This clonotype was picked up many times. CDR3 DNA: TGCAGTGCTGCCCCGGGGGCGGTCACTGAAGCTTTCTTT. Translated: CSAAPGAVTEAFF. The V gene is TRBV20-1, the J gene TRBJ1-1; a weak D match, TRBD1 (6 bases). Trimming cost V 5 bases and J 4 bases, with 14 bases left between them. Germline V gene data show CDR1 as DFQATT and CDR2 as SNEGSKA (reference sequence). This CDR3 has 13 amino acids.

This clonotype has a handful of counts. The chain has TRBV24-1 and TRBJ2-7; D remains unclear. The V end was cut by 3 bases, the J end by 7 bases, with 6 bases between. Germline V CDR1 and CDR2: KGHDR, SFDVKD. The CDR3 consists of 11 residues. The CDR3 DNA reads TGTGCCACCAGTGATCAAGGTGAGCAGTACTTC. Protein sequence: CATSDQGEQYF.

The chain is built from TRBV12-3 or TRBV12-4 and TRBJ2-1; no firm D call. Trimming left V 7 bases short and J 4 bases short, with 8 bases between. This CDR3 spans 12 amino acids. In nucleotides, the CDR3 is TGTGCCAGCAATCGGCAGTACAATGAGCAGTTCTTC. Translating it yields CASNRQYNEQFF.

Only a few counts were recorded for this clonotype. The J gene is TRBJ2-3, the V gene TRBV5-1, with 11 bases lining up with TRBD2. Germline-derived CDR1 and CDR2 are SGHRS and YFSETQ. The CDR3 is made up of 15 amino acids. J was trimmed by 6 bases and V by 5 bases; bases with no gene match: 8. The CDR3 nucleotides are TGCGCCAGCAGAACACTAGCGGGAGAGACTGATACGCAGTATTTT. This encodes CASRTLAGETDTQYF.

This clonotype has a handful of counts. The genes are TRBV12-3 or TRBV12-4 and TRBJ2-7; 10 bases map to TRBD2. V shed 6 bases and J 3 bases; nucleotides not matched to a gene: 5. The CDR3 contains 14 residues. CDR3 DNA sequence: TGTGCCAGCAGCACTAGCGGGGTGATCTACGAGCAGTACTTC. Protein: CASSTSGVIYEQYF.

In this sample, this clonotype turned up a few times. The chain links TRBV7-8 to TRBJ1-5; D not certain. This CDR3 has 15 residues. Germline lookup yields CDR1 SGHVS and CDR2 FQNEAQ. V was clipped by 5 bases and J by 3 bases, with 14 bases between them. CDR3 bases: TGTGCCAGCAGCATCGGTGGCAGATTCAATCAGCCCCAGCATTTT. It encodes CASSIGGRFNQPQHF.

The chain has TRBV30 and TRBJ2-3; 12 bases agree with TRBD2. Trimming cost V 5 bases and J 4 bases; bases outside gene matches: 10. The CDR3 runs 16 residues. Germline-derived CDR1 and CDR2 are GTSNPN and SVGIG (reference sequence). In nucleotides, the CDR3 is TGTGCCTGGGTTCGGCTAGCGGGGGGGCCCCCAGATACGCAGTATTTT. Amino acids: CAWVRLAGGPPDTQYF.

The rearrangement links TRBV7-9 to TRBJ2-5; D possibly matches TRBD1 or TRBD2 (5 bases each). CDR3 length: 13 amino acids. Germline values: CDR1 SEHNR, CDR2 FQNEAQ (reference sequence). V was clipped by 8 bases and J by 5 bases, with 15 bases between them. CDR3 residues: CASGDRVLETQYF. The CDR3, as DNA: TGTGCCAGCGGGGACCGGGTGTTGGAGACCCAGTACTTC.

This clonotype was recorded a few times. This chain connects TRBV25-1 to TRBJ1-1; D may be TRBD1 (5 bases). The CDR3 extends over 11 amino acids. The germline V and J ends were trimmed by 7 bases and 10 bases, with 13 bases remaining between them. The V gene's germline CDR1 is MGHDK and CDR2 SYGVNS. CDR3 sequence: CASTAGGGAFF. The DNA for the CDR3 is TGTGCCAGCACCGCCGGGGGGGGAGCTTTCTTT.

This clonotype has ten or more counts. The chain links TRBV28 to TRBJ2-1; maybe TRBD1 (6 bases). CDR1 is MDHEN, CDR2 SYDVKM, per germline. V was trimmed by 9 bases and J by 9 bases, leaving 12 bases between them. This CDR3 has 11 residues. This CDR3 is CASGGGFEQFF. DNA of the CDR3: TGTGCCAGTGGGGGCGGATTTGAGCAGTTCTTC.

This clonotype was seen a few times. The rearrangement uses TRBV5-5 and TRBJ2-5; a possible D gene is TRBD1 (6 bases). The CDR3 runs to 15 residues. Trimming removed 2 bases from V and 1 base from J, with 12 bases in between. CDR1 and CDR2 from the germline V gene are SGHKS and YYEKEE (reference sequence). The CDR3 is CASSFQVGAQETQYF. Written as DNA, the CDR3 is TGTGCCAGCAGCTTCCAGGTGGGGGCCCAAGAGACCCAGTACTTC.

This chain connects TRBV20-1 to TRBJ2-2; D could derive from TRBD1 or TRBD2 (5 bases each). V was trimmed by 3 bases and J by 6 bases, leaving 11 bases between them. CDR1 and CDR2 from the germline V gene are DFQATT and SNEGSKA (reference sequence). The CDR3 length is 13 residues. CDR3 in DNA: TGCAGTGCTAGCATCGGGACCGCCGGGGAGCTGTTTTTT. This gives the protein CSASIGTAGELFF.

Ten or more counts support this clonotype. An end of the junction does not agree with germline; a read error may underlie this. The chain joins TRBV7-7 to TRBJ1-1; D gene unclear. The CDR3 is 13 residues long. The germline V gene has CDR1 SSHAT and CDR2 FNYEAQ (reference sequence). The CDR3 DNA sequence: TGTGCTAGCAGCCGCGCCCCGAACACTGAAGCTTTCTTT. It specifies CASSRAPNTEAFF.

The rearrangement links TRBV3-1 to TRBJ2-2; 16 bases are a match to TRBD2. This CDR3 region has 20 residues. Trimming took 6 bases from V and 4 from J; bases not matched to a gene: 14. The germline V gene encodes CDR1 LGHDT and CDR2 YNNKEL (reference sequence). The CDR3 region is CASRALPGTSGGAPTGELFF. For the CDR3, the DNA is TGTGCCAGCAGGGCCTTGCCCGGGACTAGCGGGGGGGCCCCCACCGGGGAGCTGTTTTTT.

This clonotype was seen only a few times. The chain uses TRBV19 and TRBJ2-1; D is unclear. The germline CDR1 and CDR2 sequences are LNHDA and SQIVND (reference sequence). The V and J ends lost 3 bases and 2 bases respectively, with 5 bases between them. CDR3 length equals 13 residues. DNA of the CDR3: TGTGCCAGTAGTATTTTCACCTACAATGAGCAGTTCTTC. Its protein product is CASSIFTYNEQFF.

The chain employs TRBV7-9 and TRBJ2-6, with D possibly being TRBD1 (5 bases). In germline, CDR1 is SEHNR, CDR2 FQNEAQ (reference sequence). V was clipped by 2 bases and J by 2 bases, with 7 bases between them. The CDR3 contains 15 residues. The CDR3 bases are TGTGCCAGCAGCTTATCAGGGACTGGGGCCAACGTCCTGACTTTC. Its translation: CASSLSGTGANVLTF. The variable domain in full, with the rest retrieved from reference TRBV7-9 and TRBJ2-6, is DTGVSQNPRHKITKRGQNVTFRCDPISEHNRLYWYRQTLGQGPEFLTYFQNEAQLEKSRLLSDRFSAERPKGSFSTLEIQRTEQGDSAMYLCASSLSGTGANVLTFGAGSRLTVL.

This clonotype was counted a few times. The chain links TRBV20-1 to TRBJ2-4, with D hard to call. The CDR3 extends over 17 amino acids. The germline gives CDR1 DFQATT, CDR2 SNEGSKA (reference sequence). Trimming removed 2 bases from V and 1 base from J, with 18 bases in between. The CDR3 region is CSARPGRHERAKNIQYF. The CDR3 coding sequence is TGCAGTGCTAGACCGGGCCGCCATGAGAGGGCCAAAAACATTCAGTACTTC.

The V call is TRBV12-3 or TRBV12-4, the J call TRBJ2-5, with TRBD2 identical over 12 bases. This CDR3 has 15 amino acids. J lost 5 bases, V lost 8 bases, and 9 bases had no gene match. CDR3 DNA sequence: TGTGCCAGCGGGTCTAGCGGGGGGGCCCCGGAGACCCAGTACTTC. Translation: CASGSSGGAPETQYF.

A few counts support this clonotype. The chain is built from TRBV12-3 or TRBV12-4 and TRBJ2-1, with D unclear. Trimming left V 6 bases short and J 5 bases short, with 5 bases between. The CDR3 sequence is 11 residues long. CDR3 sequence reads: CASRQDNEQFF. For the CDR3, the DNA is TGTGCCAGCAGACAAGACAATGAGCAGTTCTTC.

The chain has TRBV7-2 and TRBJ2-5, with 15 nucleotides matching TRBD2. Unmatched junction bases numbered 5, after V lost 4 bases and J lost 5 bases. The CDR3 length is 16 residues. In germline, CDR1 is SGHTA, CDR2 FQGNSA. CDR3 sequence reads: CASSSRTSGGAETQYF. The CDR3 bases are TGTGCCAGCAGCTCCCGGACTAGCGGGGGGGCTGAGACCCAGTACTTC. Together with reference TRBV7-2 and TRBJ2-5, the CDR3 gives the full variable domain: GAGVSQSPSNKVTEKGKDVELRCDPISGHTALYWYRQSLGQGLEFLIYFQGNSAPDKSGLPSDRFSAERTGGSVSTLTIQRTQQEDSAVYLCASSSRTSGGAETQYFGPGTRLLVL.

In its sample, this clonotype was seen a few times. In nucleotides, the CDR3 is TGTGCCACCAGTGATTTTGGCAGGGAAGATGAGCAGTTCTTC. Protein: CATSDFGREDEQFF. The J gene is TRBJ2-1, the V gene TRBV24-1; maybe TRBD1 (5 bases). The CDR3 loop spans 14 amino acids. The germline CDR1 and CDR2 sequences are KGHDR and SFDVKD. V was shortened by 1 base and J by 8 bases, with 11 bases between the two germline ends.

This clonotype has a count of ten or more. The genes are TRBV29-1 and TRBJ2-3; D perhaps matches TRBD2 (7 bases). The V gene's germline CDR1 is SQVTM and CDR2 ANQGSEA. Trimming cost V 3 bases and J 0 bases, with 10 bases left between them. CDR3 length: 14 residues. CDR3 coding DNA: TGCAGCGTTGAGGGGGGGCCTAGCACAGATACGCAGTATTTT. This codes for CSVEGGPSTDTQYF.

There are a few counts of this clonotype. V gene TRBV6-2 or TRBV6-3 combines with J gene TRBJ2-1; 9 positions match TRBD2. The junction had 8 bases not matched to a gene; V was cut back by 2 bases and J by 6 bases. CDR3 length: 16 residues. Germline V lookup: CDR1 MNHEY, CDR2 SVGEGT. As DNA, the CDR3 is TGTGCCAGCAGTTACAACAGCGGGGGGCCATCCAATGAGCAGTTCTTC. Amino acid sequence: CASSYNSGGPSNEQFF.

This clonotype has a handful of counts. This sequence joins TRBV4-1 and TRBJ1-5; D not resolved. CDR3 length: 16 residues. The V end lost 0 bases, the J end lost 2 bases, and 11 bases lay between the germline ends. Germline V CDR1 and CDR2: MGHRA, YSYEKL. CDR3 residues: CASSQDGVRGNQPQHF. The CDR3 DNA reads as TGCGCCAGCAGCCAAGATGGGGTGCGGGGCAATCAGCCCCAGCATTTT.

Ten or more counts support this clonotype. The chain couples TRBV29-1 to TRBJ1-5; 8 bases are shared with TRBD1. The germline V gene encodes CDR1 SQVTM and CDR2 ANQGSEA. The CDR3 covers 14 residues. Trimming removed 4 bases from V and 2 bases from J; junction bases left unmatched: 4. This CDR3 reads CSVVDRGGNQPQHF. CDR3 coding DNA: TGCAGCGTTGTAGACAGGGGAGGCAATCAGCCCCAGCATTTT.

This clonotype was found many times. This chain joins TRBV20-1 and TRBJ1-2, with D possibly matching TRBD1 (5 bases). The CDR3 covers 14 residues. V lost 3 bases, J lost 8 bases, and 19 bases lay in between. Germline V CDR1 and CDR2: DFQATT, SNEGSKA (reference sequence). The CDR3 loop is CSARPDSPAQGYTF. The CDR3 region has the DNA TGCAGTGCTAGGCCCGACAGCCCGGCCCAGGGCTACACCTTC.

The sample holds a few counts of this clonotype. V usage is TRBV12-3 or TRBV12-4 and J usage is TRBJ2-4; 12 bases match TRBD2. The J segment lost 7 bases and the V segment lost 10 bases, leaving 8 bases of the junction unmatched. This CDR3 contains 14 residues. DNA of the CDR3: TGTGCCACCCTACTAGCGGGGGGCCTGAACATTCAGTACTTC. It translates to CATLLAGGLNIQYF.